A selection of T cell receptor beta chains follows, all from one sample in a study of blood T cell repertoires in COVID-19. The data were produced by immunoSEQ multiplex PCR, yet TCRdb's version contains in-frame clones alone and is incomplete. The sample has 100,000 to 150,000 clones, roughly 90% seen once; the top ten hold 3.5% to 4%. Sequences were obtained from peripheral blood. The receptors originated from a woman aged 55 to 70 with COVID-19, enrolled during active disease. CDR3s include the opening cysteine and the closing phenylalanine or tryptophan. The D gene is left open where the match is weak. Part of the rows lack a size; the others show once, few, many or a class for expanded clones.

J gene,clone size,CDR3 length,D gene,V gene,CDR3 DNA,CDR3 protein
TRBJ2-5,NA,13,NA,TRBV7-2,TGTGCCAGCAGCGGACAGCTCCAAGAGACCCAGTACTTC,CASSGQLQETQYF
TRBJ1-5,NA,14,NA,TRBV28,TGTGCCATTTACCGGCGGGGGAGCAATCAGCCCCAGCATTTT,CAIYRRGSNQPQHF
TRBJ1-1,NA,16,TRBD1,TRBV19,TGTGCCAGTAGGCCTTGGACGGGACAGGCGAACACTGAAGCTTTCTTT,CASRPWTGQANTEAFF
TRBJ1-4,NA,19,TRBD1,TRBV7-9,TGTGCCAGCAGCTTAGCCGGTCCCCAGGGGGCCGGGGTTGATGAAAAACTGTTTTTT,CASSLAGPQGAGVDEKLFF
TRBJ1-2,NA,15,TRBD1,TRBV5-5,TGTGCCAGCAGCTTCGGACAGGCTATTAACTATGGCTACACCTTC,CASSFGQAINYGYTF
TRBJ2-5,NA,14,NA,TRBV3-1/TRBV3-2,TGTGCCAGCAGCCAAAGTGGTGCCGCTAGGACCCAGTACTTC,CASSQSGAARTQYF
TRBJ1-6,NA,12,NA,TRBV3-1/TRBV3-2,TGTGCCAGCACTAAAAGCAATTCACCCCTCCACTTT,CASTKSNSPLHF
TRBJ1-5,NA,13,TRBD1,TRBV6-5,TGTGCCACCAGGACAGGGCTTAGAGGGCCCCAGCATTTT,CATRTGLRGPQHF
TRBJ2-7,NA,13,NA,TRBV7-2,TGTGCCAGCAGCCAGGGACTCCGCTACGAGCAGTACTTC,CASSQGLRYEQYF
TRBJ2-4,NA,13,NA,TRBV7-3,TGTGCCAGCAGCCCTGCGGCCGGGAACATTCAGTACTTC,CASSPAAGNIQYF
TRBJ2-6,NA,17,NA,TRBV10-1,TGCGCCAGCAGTGAGAGTACAGTTATAACGGGGGCCAACGTCCTGACTTTC,CASSESTVITGANVLTF
TRBJ2-1,NA,14,NA,TRBV15,TGTGCCACCGAAAGGGGGAATGGGGCTAAAGAGCAGTTCTTC,CATERGNGAKEQFF
TRBJ1-1,NA,13,NA,TRBV5-1,TGCGCCAGCAGTACGCAACTGGACACTGAAGCTTTCTTT,CASSTQLDTEAFF
TRBJ2-2,once,19,TRBD2,TRBV13,TGTGCCAGCAGCTTAGTAGTGTCAGGTCTAGCGGGGGCCACCGGGGAGCTGTTTTTT,CASSLVVSGLAGATGELFF
TRBJ1-1,NA,17,TRBD1,TRBV5-6,TGTGCCAGCAGCTTTTTGGGATCCTACAGGGGCAACACTGAAGCTTTCTTT,CASSFLGSYRGNTEAFF
TRBJ1-6,NA,14,NA,TRBV2,TGTGCCAGCAGTGAAAGAGTTAATAATTCACCCCTCCACTTT,CASSERVNNSPLHF
TRBJ1-5,once,14,TRBD1,TRBV29-1,TGCAGCGCCGCTGCAGGGGGAAGCAATCAGCCCCAGCATTTT,CSAAAGGSNQPQHF
TRBJ2-7,once,15,NA,TRBV19,TGTGCCAGTAGTATAGGGAACAGGGCGGCGAACGAGCAGTACTTC,CASSIGNRAANEQYF
TRBJ2-7,NA,15,TRBD1,TRBV18,TGTGCCAGCTCACCACCTGTCAGGGGGATCTACGAGCAGTACTTC,CASSPPVRGIYEQYF
TRBJ1-5,NA,16,TRBD1,TRBV27,TGTGCCAGCAGTCCGTGGACAGGGGTGGTCAATCAGCCCCAGCATTTT,CASSPWTGVVNQPQHF
TRBJ2-2,NA,14,NA,TRBV27,TGTGCCAGCAGTCCCGTTAAGAACACCGGGGAGCTGTTTTTT,CASSPVKNTGELFF
TRBJ2-2,NA,14,NA,TRBV11-2,TGTGCCAGCAGCCTTTCCAGGGGTCCCGGGGAGCTGTTTTTT,CASSLSRGPGELFF
TRBJ2-1,NA,15,TRBD1,TRBV19,TGTGCCAGTAGTACACGGGACAGGGGATTATTGGAGCAGTTCTTC,CASSTRDRGLLEQFF
TRBJ1-2,NA,14,TRBD1,TRBV6-5,TGTGCCAGCAACTTACAGGGGATGGGCTATGGCTACACCTTC,CASNLQGMGYGYTF
TRBJ2-6,NA,19,NA,TRBV4-2,TGTGCCAGCAGCCAAGACCTCGGGACACGGGGATCTGGGGCCAACGTCCTGACTTTC,CASSQDLGTRGSGANVLTF
TRBJ1-2,NA,15,NA,TRBV7-2,TGTGCCAGCAGCTTACGTCGGGGGGACGGCTATGGCTACACCTTC,CASSLRRGDGYGYTF
TRBJ1-5,NA,14,TRBD1,TRBV3-1/TRBV3-2,TGTGCCAGCAGCCACTTGACAGGGGGCCAGCCCCAGCATTTT,CASSHLTGGQPQHF
TRBJ1-4,NA,13,NA,TRBV12-1,TGTGCCAGCAGCTTACTCCTTAATGAAAAACTGTTTTTT,CASSLLLNEKLFF
TRBJ1-1,NA,12,NA,TRBV30,TGTGCCTGGAATTTGGGCCCGACTGAAGCTTTCTTT,CAWNLGPTEAFF
TRBJ1-1,NA,13,TRBD1,TRBV6-5,TGTGCAACCGGGGACAGGGGGCACACTGAAGCTTTCTTT,CATGDRGHTEAFF
TRBJ2-2,NA,16,TRBD2,TRBV19,TGTGCCAGTATGCGTCTAGCGGGGGGGCTCACCGGGGAGCTGTTTTTT,CASMRLAGGLTGELFF
TRBJ1-1,NA,14,TRBD1,TRBV16,TGTGCCAGCAGCCTCCTTGCAGGGGGCACTGAAGCTTTCTTT,CASSLLAGGTEAFF
TRBJ1-1,NA,13,NA,TRBV30,TGTGCCCTGGAGCTTGGAGCGAACACTGAAGCTTTCTTT,CALELGANTEAFF
TRBJ2-5,NA,15,NA,TRBV5-1,TGCGCCAGCAGCCCGGGGAGCCTAGCTCAAGAGACCCAGTACTTC,CASSPGSLAQETQYF
TRBJ1-1,NA,14,NA,TRBV5-4,TGTGCCAGCAGCTTGGGGGGGGTGAACACTGAAGCTTTCTTT,CASSLGGVNTEAFF
TRBJ2-1,NA,13,TRBD1,TRBV9,TGTGCCAGCAGCCGGACAGGGGTCGTTGAGCAGTTCTTC,CASSRTGVVEQFF
TRBJ2-3,NA,17,TRBD1,TRBV18,TGTGCCAGCTCACCACTCGGACAGGCCTCATCAACAGATACGCAGTATTTT,CASSPLGQASSTDTQYF
TRBJ2-7,NA,13,NA,TRBV15,TGTGCCACCAGCAGAGATGGCCGTTACGAGCAGTACTTC,CATSRDGRYEQYF
TRBJ2-3,NA,20,TRBD2,TRBV9,TGTGCCAGCAGCGTAGGAATTGGCAGCGGGGGCACCTTTGTCACAGATACGCAGTATTTT,CASSVGIGSGGTFVTDTQYF
TRBJ1-1,NA,14,TRBD1,TRBV10-3,TGTGCCACCGAAGGGGGCGTATCGAACACTGAAGCTTTCTTT,CATEGGVSNTEAFF
TRBJ2-7,NA,14,NA,TRBV7-2,TGTGCCAGCAGCAAACCGGGACTTACCTACGAGCAGTACTTC,CASSKPGLTYEQYF
TRBJ2-5,NA,15,TRBD1,TRBV3-1/TRBV3-2,TGTGCCAGCAGCCGGCCTCAGGGGGTCGGGGAGACCCAGTACTTC,CASSRPQGVGETQYF
TRBJ1-5,once,14,TRBD1,TRBV19,TGTGCCAGTAGTTCCCGCGCAGGGGGTGAGCCCCAGCATTTT,CASSSRAGGEPQHF
TRBJ1-1,NA,14,NA,TRBV20-1,TGCAGTGCTAGTTTTATGGGGGGTCACACTGAAGCTTTCTTT,CSASFMGGHTEAFF
TRBJ1-5,NA,18,TRBD1,TRBV3-1/TRBV3-2,TGTGCCAGCAGCCAAGCGGGGGTAGGACAGGGGAGGCGTCAGCCCCAGCATTTT,CASSQAGVGQGRRQPQHF
TRBJ1-1,NA,13,NA,TRBV27,TGTGCCAGCAGGGGGGGGCCCAACACTGAAGCTTTCTTT,CASRGGPNTEAFF
TRBJ2-2,NA,14,NA,TRBV14,TGTGCCAGCAGCCCGACATACAACACCGGGGAGCTGTTTTTT,CASSPTYNTGELFF
TRBJ2-7,NA,14,TRBD2,TRBV9,TGTGCCAGCAGCGTATCGGGACTAGCCTACGAGCAGTACTTC,CASSVSGLAYEQYF
TRBJ2-5,NA,18,TRBD2,TRBV5-6,TGTGCCAGCAGCCCGATCTTGGGACTAGCGGGGGCCCAGGGGACCCAGTACTTC,CASSPILGLAGAQGTQYF
TRBJ1-1,NA,14,NA,TRBV28,TGTGCCAGCTACAGCCGGGAAGGGGGCACTGAAGCTTTCTTT,CASYSREGGTEAFF
TRBJ2-3,NA,16,NA,TRBV7-3,TGTGCCAGCAGCTTAAATGGGGGCCCAAGCACAGATACGCAGTATTTT,CASSLNGGPSTDTQYF
TRBJ2-1,NA,13,NA,TRBV15,TGTGCCACCAGCAGAGTAACTGGAGATGAGCAGTTCTTC,CATSRVTGDEQFF
TRBJ1-4,NA,14,NA,TRBV6-5,TGTGCCAGCAGTTACTCGCGAAGACTTGAAAAACTGTTTTTT,CASSYSRRLEKLFF
TRBJ1-2,once,15,TRBD1,TRBV7-3,TGTGCCAGCAGCTTATCGGCGGACAGGGGGTATGGCTACACCTTC,CASSLSADRGYGYTF
TRBJ2-1,NA,18,TRBD2,TRBV7-9,TGTGCCAGCAGCACTCGACTAAGCGGGGCTAGCTCTTACAATGAGCAGTTCTTC,CASSTRLSGASSYNEQFF
TRBJ1-1,NA,14,NA,TRBV19,TGTGCCAGTAGTATCGGCAGGGTGTCGTCTGAAGCTTTCTTT,CASSIGRVSSEAFF
TRBJ2-5,once,14,NA,TRBV18,TGTGCCAGCTCACCCCCAGGGAAGGGGAAGACCCAGTACTTC,CASSPPGKGKTQYF